This T cell receptor beta chain was identified in a study of CD8 T cells in Susac syndrome. Negative isolation yielded CD8+ and CD4+ T cells; FACS enriched TEMRA cells. Deletions cut 5 bases from V and 9 bases from J, with 14 bases between. This CDR3 has 13 residues. CDR1 LNHDA and CDR2 SQIVND come from the germline V gene (reference sequence). Random hexamers were used to reverse transcribe the RNA input (about 0.5 to 1 ug). The method of amplification for TCR beta CDR3 was immunoSEQ multiplex PCR, covering 54 Vbeta and 13 Jbeta. Via MiXCR, TCRdb re-called the immunoSEQ multiplex PCR reads, giving one row per CDR3 protein. The sample lists about 250,000 distinct CDR3 sequences, over 85% occurring once.

The V and J genes are TRBV19 and TRBJ2-1; D might be TRBD2 (6 bases). Sequenced sample: CD4+ T cells from PBMCs. This receptor was taken from a human donor with multiple sclerosis. The CDR3 DNA reads as TGTGCCAGTAGTCCATGGGGCGGGGCTGAGCAGTTCTTC. Translating gives CASSPWGGAEQFF.